This is a list of T cell receptor beta chains from one sample in a study of blood T cell repertoires in COVID-19. The method was immunoSEQ multiplex PCR; TCRdb's version includes in-frame clones alone and lacks a portion of them. This sample has 200,000 to 250,000 clones, with approximately 88% found just once. Sequences were obtained from PBMCs or T cells enriched from blood (not recorded which). These receptor sequences come from a woman aged 25-40 years who had been exposed to COVID-19. The CDR3 runs from the conserved cysteine through the conserved F or W. D genes are given only for firm matches. Some rows have no size entry. The others give once, few or many, or a class for an expanded clone.

TRBV29-1	NA	TRBJ2-5	NA	TGCAGCGTTGGCCGGGGGCAAGAGACCCAGTACTTC	CSVGRGQETQYF
TRBV27	TRBD1	TRBJ1-6	NA	TGTGCCAGCAGTCCCGAGACAGGGTCAAATTCACCCCTCCACTTT	CASSPETGSNSPLHF
TRBV27	TRBD2	TRBJ2-7	NA	TGTGCCAGCAGTTTAGGGAGCGGGAGGTGGGGCTACGAGCAGTACTTC	CASSLGSGRWGYEQYF
TRBV10-3	NA	TRBJ2-5	NA	TGTGCCATCAGTGAGTCAGCAGGGAGGGAGACCCAGTACTTC	CAISESAGRETQYF
TRBV4-1	TRBD1	TRBJ2-2	few	TGCGCCAGCAGGGGGACAGGGGCGTTCGGGGAGCTGTTTTTT	CASRGTGAFGELFF
TRBV5-1	NA	TRBJ1-1	NA	TGCGCCAGCAGCTTAAGGCAGGGGAACACTGAAGCTTTCTTT	CASSLRQGNTEAFF
TRBV3-1/TRBV3-2	TRBD1	TRBJ2-7	NA	TGTGCCAGCAGCCTCATCCCCTTCCCCGGGACAGGGGCCTACGAGCAGTACTTC	CASSLIPFPGTGAYEQYF
TRBV9	TRBD2	TRBJ2-7	NA	TGTGCCAGCAGCCGGACTAGCGGGGTTGACTACGAGCAGTACTTC	CASSRTSGVDYEQYF
TRBV19	NA	TRBJ2-5	NA	TGTGCCAGTAGTGGGGGGACCGGGTGGACCCAGTACTTC	CASSGGTGWTQYF
TRBV6-5	TRBD1	TRBJ2-7	NA	TGTGCCAGCTCGACTATCGGGACAGCATCCTACGAGCAGTACTTC	CASSTIGTASYEQYF
TRBV7-9	NA	TRBJ1-2	NA	TGTGCCAGCAGCTTAGGCTACAGACGACCCGATGGCTACACCTTC	CASSLGYRRPDGYTF
TRBV5-1	NA	TRBJ2-3	NA	TGCGCCAGCAGCTCCCCGGGGAGAGATACGCAGTATTTT	CASSSPGRDTQYF
TRBV7-9	NA	TRBJ2-3	NA	TGTGCCAGCAGCTTAGCCCTCTACCCAGATACGCAGTATTTT	CASSLALYPDTQYF
TRBV29-1	TRBD1	TRBJ2-3	NA	TGCAGCGTTGATACAGGGGGAGTAAGTACAGATACGCAGTATTTT	CSVDTGGVSTDTQYF
TRBV28	NA	TRBJ1-6	NA	TGTGCCAGCAGTTTGGGGGGGTCCTATAATTCACCCCTCCACTTT	CASSLGGSYNSPLHF
TRBV2	TRBD2	TRBJ2-7	NA	TGTGCCAGCAGTATCGGGGGGTACATCTACGAGCAGTACTTC	CASSIGGYIYEQYF
TRBV5-5	NA	TRBJ1-5	NA	TGTGCCAGCAGCTTGGAAGGCAGGGGATTTGAGCCCCAGCATTTT	CASSLEGRGFEPQHF
TRBV2	NA	TRBJ1-6	NA	TGTGCCAGCGGGGGGGAGAGGACGACACTCTATAATTCACCCCTCCACTTT	CASGGERTTLYNSPLHF
TRBV7-6	TRBD1	TRBJ1-1	NA	TGTGCCAGCAGCCCAGCCGACAGGGTGAACACTGAAGCTTTCTTT	CASSPADRVNTEAFF
TRBV5-1	TRBD2	TRBJ2-3	NA	TGCGCCAGCAGCTTGGCCCGGGAGGCGACAGATACGCAGTATTTT	CASSLAREATDTQYF
TRBV19	TRBD1	TRBJ2-5	NA	TGTGCCAGTAGTTTTTCACAGGGGGCCTTACAAGAGACCCAGTACTTC	CASSFSQGALQETQYF
TRBV5-5	NA	TRBJ2-7	NA	TGTGCCAGCAGCTTGCCTCCGGGACTTCGCTCCTACGAGCAGTACTTC	CASSLPPGLRSYEQYF
TRBV10-1	TRBD2	TRBJ2-1	NA	TGCGCCAGCAGTGAGTCGATATGGCGGGAGGCACCCTACAATGAGCAGTTCTTC	CASSESIWREAPYNEQFF
TRBV6-5	NA	TRBJ2-4	NA	TGTGCCAGCTCTTCCGGGGTAGCCAAAAACATTCAGTACTTC	CASSSGVAKNIQYF
TRBV30	NA	TRBJ2-1	NA	TGTGCCTGGAGTGTACTTGGGAGTGAGCAGTTCTTC	CAWSVLGSEQFF
TRBV18	TRBD1	TRBJ1-1	NA	TGTGCCAGCTCACCTAAGGGACAGGGGCTGAACACTGAAGCTTTCTTT	CASSPKGQGLNTEAFF
TRBV5-4	NA	TRBJ2-5	NA	TGTGCCAGCAGCTCACTCAGGGGAACGTACCAAGAGACCCAGTACTTC	CASSSLRGTYQETQYF
TRBV2	TRBD2	TRBJ2-5	NA	TGTGCCAGCAGCGCCGGACTAGCGTCGATTTACGAGACCCAGTACTTC	CASSAGLASIYETQYF
TRBV29-1	TRBD1	TRBJ1-2	NA	TGCAGCGTTGAATTGGGACAGGGGTCCGCGGGCTACACCTTC	CSVELGQGSAGYTF
TRBV19	NA	TRBJ1-4	NA	TGTGCCAGTAGTATAGATCTTACGGGACTGAATGAAAAACTGTTTTTT	CASSIDLTGLNEKLFF
TRBV19	NA	TRBJ1-1	NA	TGTGCCAGTACCACCCCAAGTGGAGGGCTGGGCACTGAAGCTTTCTTT	CASTTPSGGLGTEAFF
TRBV3-1/TRBV3-2	NA	TRBJ2-7	once	TGTGCCAGCAGCCAAGAACCCGGCGCACAGGAGATAATACGGAGCTCCTACGAGCAGTACTTC	CASSQEPGAQEIIRSSYEQYF
TRBV19	NA	TRBJ2-7	once	TGTGCCAGTAGTATAGAGGCCAAGTCCTACGAGCAGTACTTC	CASSIEAKSYEQYF
TRBV19	TRBD1	TRBJ2-3	NA	TGTGCCAGTAGGGGACAGGGTACTGATACGCAGTATTTT	CASRGQGTDTQYF
TRBV5-1	TRBD1	TRBJ1-5	NA	TGCGCCAGCAGCGCAGGGGGGAATCAGCCCCAGCATTTT	CASSAGGNQPQHF
TRBV3-1/TRBV3-2	NA	TRBJ1-4	NA	TGTGCCAGCAGCCACGCCCCCACCGGGAGGGGAATGACTAATGAAAAACTGTTTTTT	CASSHAPTGRGMTNEKLFF
TRBV18	TRBD1	TRBJ2-7	NA	TGTGCCAGCTCACAACCTCTGACAGGGAGTCACGAGCAGTACTTC	CASSQPLTGSHEQYF
TRBV9	TRBD1	TRBJ2-1	once	TGTGCCAGCAGCACAGACCGGGACAGGGGTCGGAATGAGCAGTTCTTC	CASSTDRDRGRNEQFF
TRBV11-3	TRBD2	TRBJ2-1	NA	TGTGCCAGCAGCCCTGGGACTAGCGGAAACAATGAGCAGTTCTTC	CASSPGTSGNNEQFF
TRBV5-6	NA	TRBJ1-6	NA	TGTGCCAGCAGCTTGTCGGTCAGGGGAAACTCACCCCTCCACTTT	CASSLSVRGNSPLHF
TRBV19	TRBD2	TRBJ2-5	NA	TGTGCCAGTAGTAGTGCCCGGGAGGGGCTTGGCGAGACCCAGTACTTC	CASSSAREGLGETQYF
TRBV11-3	NA	TRBJ1-1	NA	TGTGCCAGCAGCTTAGATGGCGGTCCTGAAGCTTTCTTT	CASSLDGGPEAFF
TRBV21-1	NA	TRBJ2-7	NA	TGTGCCAGCAGCAAATCGGCAGACAGGGTGTACGAGCAGTACTTC	CASSKSADRVYEQYF
TRBV25-1	TRBD2	TRBJ2-2	NA	TGTGCCAGCACTTCCGCGGGAGTTCCCGGGGAGCTGTTTTTT	CASTSAGVPGELFF
TRBV27	NA	TRBJ1-1	few	TGTGCCAGCAGTTTGCCTCCCACAGGAGCTCAGTACACTGAAGCTTTCTTT	CASSLPPTGAQYTEAFF
TRBV7-3	TRBD2	TRBJ2-1	NA	TGTGCCAGCAGCCGCCTAGCGGGGGCCTACAATGAGCAGTTCTTC	CASSRLAGAYNEQFF
TRBV27	TRBD2	TRBJ2-1	NA	TGTGCCAGCAGTATTAGCGGGAGGAAGGGCAATGAGCAGTTCTTC	CASSISGRKGNEQFF
TRBV3-1/TRBV3-2	TRBD2	TRBJ2-2	NA	TGTGCCAGCAGCCAAGGGGGGGGTTCCGGGGAGCTGTTTTTT	CASSQGGGSGELFF
TRBV19	NA	TRBJ1-1	NA	TGTGCCAGTAGTAGGGGCAGGGTGTTAATCACTGAAGCTTTCTTT	CASSRGRVLITEAFF